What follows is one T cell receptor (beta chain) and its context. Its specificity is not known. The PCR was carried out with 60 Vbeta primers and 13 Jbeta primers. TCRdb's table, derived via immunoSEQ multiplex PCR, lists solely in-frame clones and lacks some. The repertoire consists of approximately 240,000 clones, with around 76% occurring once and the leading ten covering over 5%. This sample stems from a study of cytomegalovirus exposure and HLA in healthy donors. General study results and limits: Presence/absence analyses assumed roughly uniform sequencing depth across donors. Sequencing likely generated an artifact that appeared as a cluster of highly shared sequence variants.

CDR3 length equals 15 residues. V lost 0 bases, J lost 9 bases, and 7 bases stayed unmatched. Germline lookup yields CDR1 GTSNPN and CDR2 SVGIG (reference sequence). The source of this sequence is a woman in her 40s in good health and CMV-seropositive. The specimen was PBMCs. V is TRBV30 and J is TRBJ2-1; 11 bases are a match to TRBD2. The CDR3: CAWSVRLAGGFEQFF. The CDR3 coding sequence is TGTGCCTGGAGTGTACGCCTAGCGGGAGGATTTGAGCAGTTCTTC.